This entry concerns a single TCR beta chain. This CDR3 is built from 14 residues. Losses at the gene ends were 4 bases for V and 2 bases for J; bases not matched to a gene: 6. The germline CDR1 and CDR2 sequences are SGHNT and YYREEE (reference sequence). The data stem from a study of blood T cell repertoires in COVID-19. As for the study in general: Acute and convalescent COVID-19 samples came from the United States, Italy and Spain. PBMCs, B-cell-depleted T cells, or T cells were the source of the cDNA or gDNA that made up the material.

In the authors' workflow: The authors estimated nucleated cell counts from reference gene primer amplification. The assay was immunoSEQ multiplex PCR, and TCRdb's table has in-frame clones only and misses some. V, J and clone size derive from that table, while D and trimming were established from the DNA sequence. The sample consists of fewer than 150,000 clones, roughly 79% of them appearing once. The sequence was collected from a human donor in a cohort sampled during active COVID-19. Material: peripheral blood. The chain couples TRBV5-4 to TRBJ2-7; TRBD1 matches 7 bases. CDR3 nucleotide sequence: TGTGCCAGCAGCCCGGACAGGCCCCCCTACGAGCAGTACTTC. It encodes CASSPDRPPYEQYF.